What follows describes a single T cell receptor (beta chain). The sample is drawn from a study of T cell responses to AZD1222 COVID-19 vaccine. Trimming took 6 bases from V and 0 from J, leaving 15 bases between them. The CDR3 has 15 amino acids. The germline V gene encodes CDR1 SEHNR and CDR2 FQNEAQ (reference sequence). Assay: immunoSEQ multiplex PCR; the TCRdb copy retains only in-frame clones and omits some. Among 80,000 to 100,000 clones listed, roughly 84% were seen once. This clonotype originated in an adult who received the AZD1222 COVID-19 vaccine. The chain is built from TRBV7-9 and TRBJ2-7, with D maybe TRBD1 (6 bases). The sequenced sample was peripheral blood, obtained 28 days after the second AZD1222 dose. Here the CDR3 reads CASRQTGTTSYEQYF. The CDR3 region has the DNA TGTGCCAGCAGACAAACAGGGACCACCTCCTACGAGCAGTACTTC.